This passage covers 10 T cell receptor beta chains from one sample sequenced in a study of blood T cells in healthy people across ages. A second roughly 7 to 11 cycle PCR used barcoded and J-beta primers. TCRdb fed the 5' RACE reads into MiXCR, producing one record per CDR3 protein. The top ten hold about 11% of the sample, which has approximately 1.5 million distinct CDR3 sequences, about 31% seen once. Sequenced material: blood. These receptors came from a woman in her twenties or thirties in good health.

This clonotype has just a few counts. The chain carries TRBV5-1 and TRBJ2-3; the match to TRBD2 covers 9 bases. The germline V gene has CDR1 SGHRS and CDR2 YFSETQ. Trimming took 4 bases from V and 2 from J; bases not matched to a gene: 8. CDR3 size: 16 residues. CDR3 region: CASSPQSGGYTDTQYF. CDR3 bases: TGCGCCAGCAGCCCCCAGAGCGGGGGGTACACAGATACGCAGTATTTT.

This clonotype showed up just a few times. This chain connects TRBV6-1 to TRBJ2-3; possible D gene TRBD2, 7 bases. V lost 8 bases and J lost 5, with 20 bases in between. Germline CDR1 is MNHNS and CDR2 is SASEGT. This CDR3 is built from 15 residues. DNA for the CDR3: TGTGCCAGCGGAGACGGGGGGCGAGGTCAAGATACGCAGTATTTT. Its translation is CASGDGGRGQDTQYF.

The chain joins TRBV6-5 to TRBJ1-5, with D uncertain. This CDR3 comprises 13 residues. Trimming shortened V by 2 bases and J by 7 bases, and 9 bases separated the two germline ends. Germline V gene sequence: CDR1 MNHEY, CDR2 SVGAGI. CDR3 residues: CASSYGKGQPQHF. The CDR3 bases are TGTGCCAGCAGTTACGGGAAAGGGCAGCCCCAGCATTTT.

This clonotype was seen a single time. The junction shows a germline mismatch at one end, possibly a read error. The V call is TRBV9, the J call TRBJ2-3; no clear D gene. The CDR3 has 13 amino acids. The germline CDR1 and CDR2 sequences are SGDLS and YYNGEE. CDR3 residues: CASSVVVGDMQYF. DNA for the CDR3: TGTGCCAGCAGCGTAGTGGTTGGGGATATGCAGTATTTT.

This clonotype has more than one count but fewer than ten. The chain carries TRBV20-1 and TRBJ1-1; unclear D gene. Germline V gene sequence: CDR1 DFQATT, CDR2 SNEGSKA (reference sequence). The CDR3 runs to 14 residues. Trimming left V 7 bases short and J 3 bases short, with 18 bases between. The CDR3 here is CSVASGLGDTEAFF. The CDR3 DNA is TGCAGTGTGGCGTCTGGGTTGGGTGACACTGAAGCTTTCTTT.

The chain is built from TRBV27 and TRBJ2-6; TRBD2 matches 12 bases. Germline V gene data show CDR1 as MNHEY and CDR2 as SMNVEV (reference sequence). There are 18 residues in the CDR3. With V trimmed by 7 bases and J by 2 bases, 9 bases remained unmatched. For the CDR3, the DNA is TGTGCCAGCAATCCGGAAGGACTAGCGGGACCTGGGGCCAACGTCCTGACTTTC. Translation gives CASNPEGLAGPGANVLTF.

This clonotype has at least ten counts. The V gene is TRBV5-1, the J gene TRBJ2-3; possible D gene TRBD2, 5 bases. The CDR3 consists of 15 residues. Between the trimmed V and J ends, which lost 3 bases and 0 bases, there was a span of 11 bases. From germline, CDR1 is SGHRS and CDR2 YFSETQ. The CDR3: CASSSERLSTDTQYF. CDR3 nucleotide sequence: TGCGCCAGCAGCTCTGAGCGGCTTAGCACAGATACGCAGTATTTT.

This clonotype was found a few times. The V gene is TRBV2, the J gene TRBJ2-3; the match to TRBD1 covers 11 bases. Germline V lookup: CDR1 SNHLY, CDR2 FYNNEI. This CDR3 comprises 15 residues. The junction had 5 bases not matched to a gene; V was cut back by 6 bases and J by 3 bases. For the CDR3, the DNA is TGTGCCAGCAGACGCCGGGACAGGGGGACAGATACGCAGTATTTT. It is translated as CASRRRDRGTDTQYF.

In this sample, this clonotype turned up many times. In nucleotides, the CDR3 is TGTGCCAGCGCGACTAGCGGGGGGGCCTACGAGCAGTACTTC. Translation gives CASATSGGAYEQYF. V and J are TRBV4-2 and TRBJ2-7; 14 bases line up with TRBD2. Germline V CDR1 and CDR2: LGHNA, YNFKEQ. Trimming at V came to 8 bases and at J to 2 bases, leaving 2 bases not matched to a gene. The CDR3 has 14 residues.

Note on this clonotype: It may be a read error: a sequence one base away is much more abundant. V and J are TRBV5-1 and TRBJ2-5; D is unresolved. CDR1 is SGHRS and CDR2 is YFSETQ in the germline V gene. The CDR3 is 15 amino acids. Trimming cost V 2 bases and J 4 bases, with 15 bases left between them. CDR3 residues: CASSFGRNGGETQYF. The CDR3 DNA is TGCGCCAGCAGCTTTGGGCGAAACGGTGGAGAGACCCAGTACTTC.